This T cell receptor beta chain was captured by sequencing in a study of blood T cell repertoires in COVID-19. Overall study context: PBMCs, B-cell-depleted T cells, or T cells provided the cDNA or gDNA that made up the material.

Germline V gene lookup returns CDR1 SNHLY and CDR2 FYNNEI. The CDR3 extends over 14 amino acids. With 7 bases clipped from V and 8 bases from J, the junction kept 8 bases outside the gene matches. Profiling relied on immunoSEQ multiplex PCR, and the TCRdb table lists in-frame clones only, not all of them. The sample records about 480,000 clones, approximately 90% being singletons. The receptor was isolated from a woman aged 40 to 50 who had recovered from COVID-19. The chain is built from TRBV2 and TRBJ1-5; 10 bases align to TRBD1. Sequencing was done on a sample of PBMCs or T cells enriched from blood (not recorded which). CDR3 DNA sequence: TGTGCCAGCAAAGAAAGGGACAGGGGTGAGCCCCAGCATTTT. Translated, it gives CASKERDRGEPQHF.